The TCR beta chain under discussion was sequenced for a study of blood T cells in healthy people across ages. Extracted total RNA amounted to at least 5 micrograms for each sample. The authors ran a second PCR of about 6 to 11 cycles using a sample-barcoded 5' primer and a J-beta primer mix. Every cDNA molecule carried a tag from a template-switch adaptor bearing 12 random nucleotides. TCRdb ran MiXCR on the 5' RACE reads and lists one entry per CDR3 protein. There are approximately 1,100,000 distinct CDR3 sequences in the sample; less than 50% occur only once, and under 20% lies in the top ten. Germline lookup yields CDR1 SNHLY and CDR2 FYNNEI. The CDR3 has 18 residues. V dropped 0 bases and J dropped 3 bases, with 18 bases sitting between them. This clonotype was found a few times.

Material: blood. The chain recombines TRBV2 with TRBJ2-4; possibly TRBD1 for D (5 bases). The clonotype comes from a woman aged 55 to 70 in good health. This CDR3 is CASSEAWGRANVKNIQYF. The CDR3 nucleotides read TGTGCCAGCAGTGAAGCTTGGGGCCGGGCCAACGTCAAAAACATTCAGTACTTC.